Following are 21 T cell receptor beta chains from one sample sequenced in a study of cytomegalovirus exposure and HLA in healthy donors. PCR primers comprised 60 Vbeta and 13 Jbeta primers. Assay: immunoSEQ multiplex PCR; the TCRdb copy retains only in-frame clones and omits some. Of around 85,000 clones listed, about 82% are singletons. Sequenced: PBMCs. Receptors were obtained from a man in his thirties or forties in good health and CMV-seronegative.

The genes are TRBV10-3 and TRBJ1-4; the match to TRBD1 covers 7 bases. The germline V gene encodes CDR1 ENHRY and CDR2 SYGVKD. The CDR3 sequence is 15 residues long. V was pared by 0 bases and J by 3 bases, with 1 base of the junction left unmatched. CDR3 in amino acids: CAISESGGPNEKLFF. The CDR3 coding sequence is TGTGCCATCAGTGAGTCAGGGGGCCCTAATGAAAAACTGTTTTTT.

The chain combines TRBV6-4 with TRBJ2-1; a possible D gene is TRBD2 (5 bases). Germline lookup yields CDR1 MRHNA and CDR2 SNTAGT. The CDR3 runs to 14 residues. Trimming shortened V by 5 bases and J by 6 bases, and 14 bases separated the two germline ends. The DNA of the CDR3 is TGTGCCAGCAGTCCCGCTTGGGAGCGCAATGAGCAGTTCTTC. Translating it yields CASSPAWERNEQFF.

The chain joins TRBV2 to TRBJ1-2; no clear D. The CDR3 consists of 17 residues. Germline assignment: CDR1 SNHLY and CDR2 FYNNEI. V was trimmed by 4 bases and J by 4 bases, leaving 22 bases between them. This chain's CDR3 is CASSGDKEQPLAYGYTF. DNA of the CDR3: TGTGCCAGCAGTGGCGATAAGGAACAGCCCTTGGCCTATGGCTACACCTTC.

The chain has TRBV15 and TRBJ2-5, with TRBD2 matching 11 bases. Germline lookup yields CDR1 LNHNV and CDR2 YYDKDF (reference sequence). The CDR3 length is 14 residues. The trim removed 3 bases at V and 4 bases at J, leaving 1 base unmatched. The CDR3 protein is CATSRGTSGETQYF. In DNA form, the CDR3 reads TGTGCCACCAGCAGGGGGACTAGCGGAGAGACCCAGTACTTC.

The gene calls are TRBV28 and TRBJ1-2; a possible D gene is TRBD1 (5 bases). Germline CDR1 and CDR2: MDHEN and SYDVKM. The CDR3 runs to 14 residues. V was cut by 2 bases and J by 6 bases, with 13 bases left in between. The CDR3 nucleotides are TGTGCCAGCAGTTTAGTAGTCGGGGGAGATGGCTACACCTTC. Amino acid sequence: CASSLVVGGDGYTF.

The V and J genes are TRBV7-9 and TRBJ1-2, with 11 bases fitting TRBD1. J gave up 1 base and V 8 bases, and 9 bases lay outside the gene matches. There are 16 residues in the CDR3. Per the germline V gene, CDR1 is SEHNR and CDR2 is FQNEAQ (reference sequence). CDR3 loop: CASFRTGGPYNYGYTF. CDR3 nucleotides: TGTGCCAGCTTTAGGACAGGGGGCCCCTATAACTATGGCTACACCTTC.

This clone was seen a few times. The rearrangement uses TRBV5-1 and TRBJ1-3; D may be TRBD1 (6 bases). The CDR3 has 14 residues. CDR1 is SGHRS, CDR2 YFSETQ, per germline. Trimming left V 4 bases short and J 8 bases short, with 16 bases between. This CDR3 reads CASSLGPGADTIYF. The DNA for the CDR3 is TGCGCCAGCAGCCTAGGACCAGGGGCAGACACCATATATTTT.

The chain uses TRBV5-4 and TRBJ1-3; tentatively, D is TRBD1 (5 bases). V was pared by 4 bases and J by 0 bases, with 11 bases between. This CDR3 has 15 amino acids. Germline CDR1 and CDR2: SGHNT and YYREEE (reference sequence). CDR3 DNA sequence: TGTGCCAGCAGCCAAGCGGGGGACTCTGGAAACACCATATATTTT. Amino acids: CASSQAGDSGNTIYF.

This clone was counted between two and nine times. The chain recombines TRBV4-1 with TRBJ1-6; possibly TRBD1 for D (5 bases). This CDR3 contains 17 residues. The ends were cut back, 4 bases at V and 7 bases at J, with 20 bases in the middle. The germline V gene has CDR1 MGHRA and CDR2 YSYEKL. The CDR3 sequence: CASSREPSGGGNSPLHF. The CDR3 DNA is TGCGCCAGCAGCCGAGAGCCGAGTGGGGGGGGAAATTCACCCCTCCACTTT.

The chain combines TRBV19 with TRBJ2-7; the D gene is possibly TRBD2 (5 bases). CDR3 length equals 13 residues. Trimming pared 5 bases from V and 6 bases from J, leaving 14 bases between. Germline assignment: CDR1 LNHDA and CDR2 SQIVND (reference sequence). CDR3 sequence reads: CASSGLAVSEQYF. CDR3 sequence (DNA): TGTGCCAGTAGTGGGCTAGCCGTCTCCGAGCAGTACTTC.

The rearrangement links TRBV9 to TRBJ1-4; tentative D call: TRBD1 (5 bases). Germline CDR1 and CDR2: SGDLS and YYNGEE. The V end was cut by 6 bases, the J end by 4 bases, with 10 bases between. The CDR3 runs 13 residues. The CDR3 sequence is CASTPRVNEKLFF. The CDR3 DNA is TGTGCCAGCACCCCCAGGGTTAATGAAAAACTGTTTTTT.

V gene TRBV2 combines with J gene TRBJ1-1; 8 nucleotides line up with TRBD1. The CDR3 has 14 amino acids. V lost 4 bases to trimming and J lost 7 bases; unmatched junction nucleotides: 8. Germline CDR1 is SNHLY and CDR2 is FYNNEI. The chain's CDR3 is CASSVAGGAGEAFF. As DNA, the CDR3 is TGTGCCAGCAGTGTTGCAGGGGGCGCGGGTGAAGCTTTCTTT.

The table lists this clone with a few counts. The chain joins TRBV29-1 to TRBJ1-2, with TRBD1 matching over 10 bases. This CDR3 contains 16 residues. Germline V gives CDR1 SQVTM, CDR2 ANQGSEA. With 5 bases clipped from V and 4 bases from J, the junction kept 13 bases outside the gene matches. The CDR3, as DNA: TGCAGCGTTTCGGGGGGACAGGGGTCTGGGGCCTATGGCTACACCTTC. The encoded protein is CSVSGGQGSGAYGYTF.

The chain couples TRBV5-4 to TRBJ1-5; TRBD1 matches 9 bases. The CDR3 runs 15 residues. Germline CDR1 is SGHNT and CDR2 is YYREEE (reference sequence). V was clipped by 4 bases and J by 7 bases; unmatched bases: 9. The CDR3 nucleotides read TGTGCCAGCAGCAGGGGACAGGGCCGGGACCAGCCCCAGCATTTT. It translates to CASSRGQGRDQPQHF.

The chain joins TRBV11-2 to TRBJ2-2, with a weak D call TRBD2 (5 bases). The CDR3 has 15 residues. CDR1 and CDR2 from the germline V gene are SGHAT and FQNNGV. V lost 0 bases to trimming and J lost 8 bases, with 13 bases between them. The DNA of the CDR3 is TGTGCCAGCAGCTTAGACTTGGCCCGAGGGGGGGAGCTGTTTTTT. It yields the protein CASSLDLARGGELFF. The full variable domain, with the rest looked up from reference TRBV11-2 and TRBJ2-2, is EAGVAQSPRYKIIEKRQSVAFWCNPISGHATLYWYQQILGQGPKLLIQFQNNGVVDDSQLPKDRFSAERLKGVDSTLKIQPAKLEDSAVYLCASSLDLARGGELFFGEGSRLTVL.

CDR3 protein: CASSQMGGLGTDTQYF. DNA of the CDR3: TGCGCCAGCAGCCAAATGGGTGGGCTTGGCACAGATACGCAGTATTTT. The chain has TRBV4-1 and TRBJ2-3; D call uncertain. V gave up 2 bases and J gave up 1 base, with 13 bases separating them. The CDR3 sequence is 16 residues long. Per germline, CDR1 MGHRA and CDR2 YSYEKL.

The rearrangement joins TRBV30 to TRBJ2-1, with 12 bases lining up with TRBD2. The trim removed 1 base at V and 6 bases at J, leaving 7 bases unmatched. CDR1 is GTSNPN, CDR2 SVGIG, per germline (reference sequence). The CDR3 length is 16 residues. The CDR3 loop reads CAWSGLAGVRVNEQFF. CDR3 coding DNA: TGTGCCTGGAGTGGACTAGCGGGAGTCAGGGTCAATGAGCAGTTCTTC.

CDR3 amino acids: CASSLNYAGGEQFF. The CDR3 region has the DNA TGCGCCAGCAGCTTGAATTACGCGGGGGGAGAGCAGTTCTTC. The chain carries TRBV5-1 and TRBJ2-1; 8 bases are shared with TRBD2. CDR3 length: 14 amino acids. Germline V gives CDR1 SGHRS, CDR2 YFSETQ. The ends lost 1 base at V and 10 bases at J; junction bases unmatched: 7.

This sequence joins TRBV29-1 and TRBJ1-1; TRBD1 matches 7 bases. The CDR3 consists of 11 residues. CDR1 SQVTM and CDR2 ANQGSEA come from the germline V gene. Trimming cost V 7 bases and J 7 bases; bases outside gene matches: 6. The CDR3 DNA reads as TGCAGCGGGGGATGGGACAGTGAAGCTTTCTTT. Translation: CSGGWDSEAFF.

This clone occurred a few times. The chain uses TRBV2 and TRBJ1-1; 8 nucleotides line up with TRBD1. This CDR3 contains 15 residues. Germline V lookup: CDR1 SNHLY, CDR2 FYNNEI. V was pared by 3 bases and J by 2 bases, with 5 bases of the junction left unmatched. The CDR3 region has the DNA TGTGCCAGCAGTGATAGGACAGGGTTAAACACTGAAGCTTTCTTT. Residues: CASSDRTGLNTEAFF.

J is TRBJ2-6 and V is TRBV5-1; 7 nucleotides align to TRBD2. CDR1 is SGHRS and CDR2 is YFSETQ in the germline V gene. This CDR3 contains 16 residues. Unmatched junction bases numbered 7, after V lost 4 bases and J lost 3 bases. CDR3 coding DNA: TGCGCCAGCAGCCCGGGGGGAGGGAATGGGGCCAACGTCCTGACTTTC. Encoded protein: CASSPGGGNGANVLTF. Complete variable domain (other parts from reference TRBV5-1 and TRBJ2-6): KAGVTQTPRYLIKTRGQQVTLSCSPISGHRSVSWYQQTPGQGLQFLFEYFSETQRNKGNFPGRFSGRQFSNSRSEMNVSTLELGDSALYLCASSPGGGNGANVLTFGAGSRLTVL.